The clone carrying this T cell receptor (beta chain) was counted many times. What it recognizes is unknown. Four PCR rounds used nested alpha and beta constant region primers plus the SP2 primer. Reverse transcription of blood and skin TCR RNA was primed at alpha and beta constant regions. TCRdb reprocessed the 5' RACE reads with MiXCR, giving one entry per CDR3 protein. The table lists tens of thousands of distinct CDR3 sequences, approximately 6.6% of them singletons. The data derive from a study of naive and memory T cell subsets. The library had UMIs added by 3' ligation of an oligonucleotide to TCR cDNA. Whole-blood samples were more than 2 ml of peripheral blood from healthy adult volunteers. Cells were not sorted; total RNA input targeted 1 to 1000 ng. Findings and limits, study-wide: This RNA-based method may be sensitive to activation-related transcript changes.

The germline V gene encodes CDR1 LNHDA and CDR2 SQIVND (reference sequence). The CDR3 has 13 residues. V gave up 9 bases and J gave up 3 bases; unmatched junction bases: 6. This sequence joins TRBV19 and TRBJ1-1; 8 nucleotides align to TRBD1. The sequence was collected from a male donor in good health. CDR3 sequence: CASHSGGYTEAFF. In nucleotides, the CDR3 is TGTGCCAGCCATTCAGGGGGCTACACTGAAGCTTTCTTT.